This T cell receptor (beta chain) was recovered during a study of identifying expanded T cells in peripheral blood. Study-level findings and limits: Over about two and four weeks, about 15 and 19 clones changed, versus approximately 1.1 between replicates. Variance in clone template counts between two-week samples significantly increased with total template count across all healthy donors.

Germline CDR1 reads SGHRS; CDR2 reads YFSETQ. The V end lost 0 bases, the J end lost 5 bases, and 8 bases lay between the germline ends. There are 13 residues in the CDR3. During the collection period, no donor immune events like infections were recorded. Profiling relied on immunoSEQ multiplex PCR, and the TCRdb table lists in-frame clones only, not all of them. The sample has roughly 100,000 clones, roughly 85% seen once; the top ten hold about 18%. Worth noting for this clone: The target antigen is unknown.

This receptor was obtained from a person aged 18 to 75 in good health. Sequencing used blood. V is TRBV5-1 and J is TRBJ1-1; D is undetermined. The CDR3 loop reads CASSLEGWTEAFF. CDR3 DNA: TGCGCCAGCAGCTTGGAGGGATGGACTGAAGCTTTCTTT.